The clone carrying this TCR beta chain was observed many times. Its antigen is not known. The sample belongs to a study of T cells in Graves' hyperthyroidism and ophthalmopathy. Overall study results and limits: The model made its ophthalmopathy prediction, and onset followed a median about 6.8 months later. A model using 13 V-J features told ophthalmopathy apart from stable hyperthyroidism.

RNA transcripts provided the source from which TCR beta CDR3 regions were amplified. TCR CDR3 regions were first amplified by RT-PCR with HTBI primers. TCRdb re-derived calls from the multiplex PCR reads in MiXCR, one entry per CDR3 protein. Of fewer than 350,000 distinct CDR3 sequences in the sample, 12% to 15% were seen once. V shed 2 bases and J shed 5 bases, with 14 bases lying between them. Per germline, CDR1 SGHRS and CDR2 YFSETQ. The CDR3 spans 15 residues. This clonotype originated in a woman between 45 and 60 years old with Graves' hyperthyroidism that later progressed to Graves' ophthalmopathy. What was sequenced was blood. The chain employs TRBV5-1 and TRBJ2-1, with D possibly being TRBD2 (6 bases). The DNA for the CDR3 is TGCGCCAGCAGCTTATTTGCGGGGAACAACAATGAGCAGTTCTTC. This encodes CASSLFAGNNNEQFF. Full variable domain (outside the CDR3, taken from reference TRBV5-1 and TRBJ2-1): KAGVTQTPRYLIKTRGQQVTLSCSPISGHRSVSWYQQTPGQGLQFLFEYFSETQRNKGNFPGRFSGRQFSNSRSEMNVSTLELGDSALYLCASSLFAGNNNEQFFGPGTRLTVL.